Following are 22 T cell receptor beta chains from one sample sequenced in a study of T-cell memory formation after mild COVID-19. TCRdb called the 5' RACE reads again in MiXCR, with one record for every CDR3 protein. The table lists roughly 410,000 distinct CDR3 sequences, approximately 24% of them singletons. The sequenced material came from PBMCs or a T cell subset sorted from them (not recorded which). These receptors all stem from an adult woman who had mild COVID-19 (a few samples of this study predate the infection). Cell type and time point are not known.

The CDR3 sequence: CASSYGSAGEQYF. The DNA of the CDR3 is TGTGCCAGCAGTTACGGGTCGGCCGGCGAGCAGTACTTC. V and J are TRBV27 and TRBJ2-7; D gene unclear. This CDR3 contains 13 residues. Germline V lookup: CDR1 MNHEY, CDR2 SMNVEV (reference sequence). The germline V and J ends were trimmed by 4 bases and 6 bases, with 13 bases remaining between them.

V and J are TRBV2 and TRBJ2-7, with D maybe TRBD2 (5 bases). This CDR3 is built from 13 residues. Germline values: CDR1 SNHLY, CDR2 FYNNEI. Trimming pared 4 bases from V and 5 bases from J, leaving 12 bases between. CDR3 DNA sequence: TGTGCCAGCAGTGTGTTTTGGGGAGACGAGCAGTACTTC. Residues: CASSVFWGDEQYF. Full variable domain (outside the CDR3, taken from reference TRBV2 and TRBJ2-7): EPEVTQTPSHQVTQMGQEVILRCVPISNHLYFYWYRQILGQKVEFLVSFYNNEISEKSEIFDDQFSVERPDGSNFTLKIRSTKLEDSAMYFCASSVFWGDEQYFGPGTRLTVT.

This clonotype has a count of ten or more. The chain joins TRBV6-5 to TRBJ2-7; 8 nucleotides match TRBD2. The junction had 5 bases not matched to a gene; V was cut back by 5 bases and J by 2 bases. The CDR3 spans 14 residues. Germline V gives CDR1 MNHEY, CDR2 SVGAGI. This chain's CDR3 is CASSRRGGPYEQYF. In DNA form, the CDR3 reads TGTGCCAGCAGTAGACGGGGGGGACCCTACGAGCAGTACTTC.

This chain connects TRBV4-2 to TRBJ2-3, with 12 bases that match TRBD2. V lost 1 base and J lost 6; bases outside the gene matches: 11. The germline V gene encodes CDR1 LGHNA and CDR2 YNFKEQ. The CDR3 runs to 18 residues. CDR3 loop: CASSQGNPSSGRGDTQYF. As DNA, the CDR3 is TGTGCCAGCAGCCAAGGGAACCCTTCTAGCGGGAGGGGCGATACGCAGTATTTT.

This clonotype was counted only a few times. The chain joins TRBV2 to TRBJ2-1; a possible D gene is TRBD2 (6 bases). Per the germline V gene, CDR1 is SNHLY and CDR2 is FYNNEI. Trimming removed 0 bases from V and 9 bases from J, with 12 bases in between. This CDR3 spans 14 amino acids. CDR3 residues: CASSEAGGPGEQFF. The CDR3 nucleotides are TGTGCCAGCAGTGAAGCGGGGGGTCCGGGTGAGCAGTTCTTC.

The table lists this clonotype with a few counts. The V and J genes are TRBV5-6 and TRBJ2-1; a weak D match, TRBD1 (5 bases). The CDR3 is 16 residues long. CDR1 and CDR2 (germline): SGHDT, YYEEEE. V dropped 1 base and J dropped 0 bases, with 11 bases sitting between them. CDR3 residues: CASSLSIGVSYNEQFF. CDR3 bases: TGTGCCAGCAGCTTGTCTATAGGGGTCTCCTACAATGAGCAGTTCTTC. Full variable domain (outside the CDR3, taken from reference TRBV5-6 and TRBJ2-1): DAGVTQSPTHLIKTRGQQVTLRCSPKSGHDTVSWYQQALGQGPQFIFQYYEEEERQRGNFPDRFSGHQFPNYSSELNVNALLLGDSALYLCASSLSIGVSYNEQFFGPGTRLTVL.

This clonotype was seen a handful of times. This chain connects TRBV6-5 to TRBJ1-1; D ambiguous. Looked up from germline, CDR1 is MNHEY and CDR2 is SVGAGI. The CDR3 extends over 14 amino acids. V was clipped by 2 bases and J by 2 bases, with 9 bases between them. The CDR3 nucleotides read TGTGCCAGCAGTTACGCCAGGAGTAACACTGAAGCTTTCTTT. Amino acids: CASSYARSNTEAFF.

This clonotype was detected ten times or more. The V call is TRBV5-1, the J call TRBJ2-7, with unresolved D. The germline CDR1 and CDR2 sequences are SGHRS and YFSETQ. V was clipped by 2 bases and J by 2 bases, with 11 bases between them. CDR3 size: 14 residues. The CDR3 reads CASSLGGTTYEQYF. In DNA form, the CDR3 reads TGCGCCAGCAGCTTAGGCGGTACAACCTACGAGCAGTACTTC. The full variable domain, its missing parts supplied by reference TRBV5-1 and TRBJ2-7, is KAGVTQTPRYLIKTRGQQVTLSCSPISGHRSVSWYQQTPGQGLQFLFEYFSETQRNKGNFPGRFSGRQFSNSRSEMNVSTLELGDSALYLCASSLGGTTYEQYFGPGTRLTVT.

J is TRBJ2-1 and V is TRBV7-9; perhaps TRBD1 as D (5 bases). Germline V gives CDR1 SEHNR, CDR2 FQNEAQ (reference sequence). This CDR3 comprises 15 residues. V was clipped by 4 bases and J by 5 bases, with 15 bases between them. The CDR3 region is CASSYPLGQDNEQFF. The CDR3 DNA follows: TGTGCCAGCAGCTACCCCCTCGGACAAGACAATGAGCAGTTCTTC.

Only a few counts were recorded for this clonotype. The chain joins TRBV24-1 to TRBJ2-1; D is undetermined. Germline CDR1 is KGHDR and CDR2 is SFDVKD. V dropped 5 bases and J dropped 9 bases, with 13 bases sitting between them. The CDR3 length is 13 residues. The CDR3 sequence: CATSGETAIEQFF. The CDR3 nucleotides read TGTGCCACCAGTGGAGAAACAGCAATTGAGCAGTTCTTC.

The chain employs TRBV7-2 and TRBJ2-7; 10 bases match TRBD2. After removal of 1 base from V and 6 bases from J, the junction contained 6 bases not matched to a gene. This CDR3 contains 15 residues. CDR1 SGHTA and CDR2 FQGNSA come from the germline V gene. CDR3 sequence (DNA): TGTGCCAGCAGCTTAGATCTAGCGGGAGCTCGCGAGCAGTACTTC. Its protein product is CASSLDLAGAREQYF.

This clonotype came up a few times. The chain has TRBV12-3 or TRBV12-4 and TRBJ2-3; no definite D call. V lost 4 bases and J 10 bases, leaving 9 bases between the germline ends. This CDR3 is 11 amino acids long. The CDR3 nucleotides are TGTGCCAGCAGTTCAAGCTGGGCGCAGTATTTT. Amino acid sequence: CASSSSWAQYF.

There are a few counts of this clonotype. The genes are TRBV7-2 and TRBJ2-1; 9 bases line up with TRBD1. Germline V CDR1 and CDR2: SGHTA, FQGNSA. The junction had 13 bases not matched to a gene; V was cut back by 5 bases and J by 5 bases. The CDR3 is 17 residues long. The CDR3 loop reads CASSRGGGTGTNNEQFF. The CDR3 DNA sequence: TGTGCCAGCAGCCGAGGAGGGGGGACAGGGACAAACAATGAGCAGTTCTTC.

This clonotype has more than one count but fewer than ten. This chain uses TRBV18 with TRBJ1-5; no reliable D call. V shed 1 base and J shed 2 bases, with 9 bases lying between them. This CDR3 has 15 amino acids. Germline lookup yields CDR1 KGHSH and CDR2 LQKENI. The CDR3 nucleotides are TGTGCCAGCTCACCACAAAGTCATGGCAATCAGCCCCAGCATTTT. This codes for CASSPQSHGNQPQHF.

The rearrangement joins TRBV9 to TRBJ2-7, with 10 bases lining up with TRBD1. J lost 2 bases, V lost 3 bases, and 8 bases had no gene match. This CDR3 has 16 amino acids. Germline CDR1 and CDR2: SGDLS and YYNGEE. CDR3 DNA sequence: TGTGCCAGCAGCGAACACGGAGGGACAGGGGCCTACGAGCAGTACTTC. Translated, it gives CASSEHGGTGAYEQYF. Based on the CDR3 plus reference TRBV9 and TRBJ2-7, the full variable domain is DSGVTQTPKHLITATGQRVTLRCSPRSGDLSVYWYQQSLDQGLQFLIQYYNGEERAKGNILERFSAQQFPDLHSELNLSSLELGDSALYFCASSEHGGTGAYEQYFGPGTRLTVT.

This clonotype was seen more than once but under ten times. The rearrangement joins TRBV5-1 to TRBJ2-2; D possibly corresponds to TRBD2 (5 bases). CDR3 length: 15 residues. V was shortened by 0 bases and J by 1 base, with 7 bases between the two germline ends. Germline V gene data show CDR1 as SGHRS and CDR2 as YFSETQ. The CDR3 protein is CASSLGAVNTGELFF. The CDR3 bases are TGCGCCAGCAGCTTGGGAGCGGTGAACACCGGGGAGCTGTTTTTT.

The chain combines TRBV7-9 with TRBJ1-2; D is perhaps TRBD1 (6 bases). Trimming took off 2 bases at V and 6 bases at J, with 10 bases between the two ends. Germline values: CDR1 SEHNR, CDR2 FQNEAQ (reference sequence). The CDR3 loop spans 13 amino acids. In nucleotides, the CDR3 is TGTGCCAGCAGCTTAAGGGGGATAGATGGCTACACCTTC. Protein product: CASSLRGIDGYTF. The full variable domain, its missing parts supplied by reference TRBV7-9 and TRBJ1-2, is DTGVSQNPRHKITKRGQNVTFRCDPISEHNRLYWYRQTLGQGPEFLTYFQNEAQLEKSRLLSDRFSAERPKGSFSTLEIQRTEQGDSAMYLCASSLRGIDGYTFGSGTRLTVV.

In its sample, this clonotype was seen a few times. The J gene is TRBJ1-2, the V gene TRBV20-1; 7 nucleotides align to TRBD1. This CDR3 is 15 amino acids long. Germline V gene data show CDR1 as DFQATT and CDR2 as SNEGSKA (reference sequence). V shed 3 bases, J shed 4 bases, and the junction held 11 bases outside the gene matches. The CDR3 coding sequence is TGCAGTGCTAGTGTCGGACAGGTCAAAACCTATGGCTACACCTTC. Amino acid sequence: CSASVGQVKTYGYTF.

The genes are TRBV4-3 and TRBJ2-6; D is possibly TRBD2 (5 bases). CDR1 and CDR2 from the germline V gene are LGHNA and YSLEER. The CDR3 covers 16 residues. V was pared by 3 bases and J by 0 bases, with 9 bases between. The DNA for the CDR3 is TGCGCCAGCAGCCAGAACGGGAACTCTGGGGCCAACGTCCTGACTTTC. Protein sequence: CASSQNGNSGANVLTF.

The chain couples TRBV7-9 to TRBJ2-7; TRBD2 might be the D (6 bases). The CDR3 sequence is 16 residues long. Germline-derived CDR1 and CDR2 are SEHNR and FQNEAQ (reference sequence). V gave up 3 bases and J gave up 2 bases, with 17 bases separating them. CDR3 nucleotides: TGTGCCAGCAGCTTTCGGGCCGGGACTGGGACCTACGAGCAGTACTTC. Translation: CASSFRAGTGTYEQYF.

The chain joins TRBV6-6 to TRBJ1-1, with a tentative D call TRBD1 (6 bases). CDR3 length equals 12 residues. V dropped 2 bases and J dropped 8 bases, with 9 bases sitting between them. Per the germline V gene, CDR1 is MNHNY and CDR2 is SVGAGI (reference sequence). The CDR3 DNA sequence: TGTGCCAGCAGTTACCAGGGGATGGAAGCTTTCTTT. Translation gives CASSYQGMEAFF.

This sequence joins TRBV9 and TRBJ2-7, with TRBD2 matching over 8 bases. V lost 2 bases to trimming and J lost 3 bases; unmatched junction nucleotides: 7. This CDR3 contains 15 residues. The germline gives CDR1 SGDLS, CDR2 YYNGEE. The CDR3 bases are TGTGCCAGCAGCGTTCTAGGGACTAGTCTCTACGAGCAGTACTTC. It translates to CASSVLGTSLYEQYF.